One and the same sample provided the 32 T cell receptor beta chains below, sequenced in a study of cytomegalovirus exposure and HLA in healthy donors. Primers: 60 Vbeta forward and 13 Jbeta reverse. The data were produced by immunoSEQ multiplex PCR, yet TCRdb's version contains in-frame clones alone and is incomplete. The table records roughly 200,000 clones, 79% of them present only once. Sample: PBMCs. These receptors were collected from a woman in her thirties or forties in good health and CMV-seronegative.

CDR3 region: CASSPLLRSGQGALGNQPQHF. The DNA of the CDR3 is TGCGCCAGCAGCCCCCTTCTGAGGTCGGGACAGGGGGCTTTAGGGAATCAGCCCCAGCATTTT. The chain is built from TRBV4-1 and TRBJ1-5; TRBD1 matches at 12 bases. The CDR3 totals 21 residues. The V and J ends lost 4 bases and 4 bases, in that order; junction bases with no gene match: 20. Per the germline V gene, CDR1 is MGHRA and CDR2 is YSYEKL.

CDR3 residues: CATPWGQGNQPQHF. The CDR3 DNA reads as TGTGCCACCCCCTGGGGGCAGGGGAATCAGCCCCAGCATTTT. The V gene is TRBV19, the J gene TRBJ1-5; perhaps TRBD1 as D (6 bases). Trimming stripped 10 bases from V and 4 bases from J, with 17 bases between. This CDR3 comprises 14 residues. The germline V gene encodes CDR1 LNHDA and CDR2 SQIVND (reference sequence). Full variable domain (rest looked up from reference TRBV19 and TRBJ1-5): DGGITQSPKYLFRKEGQNVTLSCEQNLNHDAMYWYRQDPGQGLRLIYYSQIVNDFQKGDIAEGYSVSREKKESFPLTVTSAQKNPTAFYLCATPWGQGNQPQHFGDGTRLSIL.

The gene calls are TRBV7-9 and TRBJ2-7; 7 nucleotides agree with TRBD1. CDR3 length: 15 residues. With 5 bases clipped from V and 1 base from J, the junction kept 8 bases outside the gene matches. Looked up from germline, CDR1 is SEHNR and CDR2 is FQNEAQ (reference sequence). CDR3 sequence reads: CASSRADRTSYEQYF. The DNA for the CDR3 is TGTGCCAGCAGCCGGGCGGACAGGACTTCCTACGAGCAGTACTTC.

The rearrangement links TRBV10-1 to TRBJ1-1, with D possibly being TRBD1 (5 bases). V was pared by 5 bases and J by 5 bases, with 15 bases between. CDR3 length: 14 residues. CDR1 is WNHNN and CDR2 is SYGVQD in the germline V gene (reference sequence). This CDR3 reads CASSPSGGVTEAFF. In DNA form, the CDR3 reads TGCGCCAGCAGTCCGTCGGGGGGGGTTACTGAAGCTTTCTTT.

The chain joins TRBV15 to TRBJ1-4; 9 nucleotides line up with TRBD1. This CDR3 spans 18 amino acids. The J segment lost 7 bases and the V segment lost 5 bases, leaving 17 bases of the junction unmatched. Germline CDR1 reads LNHNV; CDR2 reads YYDKDF (reference sequence). CDR3 loop: CATSAAGQGNLGGEKLFF. DNA of the CDR3: TGTGCCACCAGCGCTGCGGGACAGGGTAATCTCGGCGGTGAAAAACTGTTTTTT.

The genes are TRBV18 and TRBJ1-5; 7 bases line up with TRBD1. Germline V gene lookup returns CDR1 KGHSH and CDR2 LQKENI. V was pared by 3 bases and J by 5 bases, with 4 bases of the junction left unmatched. The CDR3 is 14 residues long. The CDR3: CASSPGRGDQPQHF. Here the CDR3 DNA reads TGTGCCAGCTCACCCGGCAGGGGGGATCAGCCCCAGCATTTT.

The chain couples TRBV5-4 to TRBJ1-1; D might be TRBD1 (5 bases). The CDR3 is 15 residues long. CDR1 SGHNT and CDR2 YYREEE come from the germline V gene (reference sequence). Trimming removed 4 bases from V and 10 bases from J, with 23 bases in between. The CDR3 region is CASSLGAVDGGGAFF. CDR3 sequence (DNA): TGTGCCAGCAGCCTCGGCGCAGTGGACGGGGGAGGAGCTTTCTTT.

The V call is TRBV5-1, the J call TRBJ1-2; TRBD1 might be the D (6 bases). This CDR3 has 13 residues. Trimming removed 4 bases at V and 7 bases at J, with 14 bases between. Germline values: CDR1 SGHRS, CDR2 YFSETQ. Written as DNA, the CDR3 is TGCGCCAGCAGCGAGGGGGGGGCCGCTGGCTACACCTTC. Amino acid sequence: CASSEGGAAGYTF.

The rearrangement uses TRBV6-5 and TRBJ2-5; 7 nucleotides align to TRBD2. This CDR3 comprises 14 residues. Germline lookup yields CDR1 MNHEY and CDR2 SVGAGI. V lost 6 bases and J lost 5; bases outside the gene matches: 9. CDR3 nucleotide sequence: TGTGCCAGCAGCGACTGGGGGGGGAGGGAGACCCAGTACTTC. This translates into CASSDWGGRETQYF.

The V and J genes are TRBV27 and TRBJ2-1, with D perhaps TRBD1 (7 bases). There are 13 residues in the CDR3. Germline loops: CDR1 MNHEY, CDR2 SMNVEV (reference sequence). V was shortened by 4 bases and J by 6 bases, with 10 bases between the two germline ends. The CDR3 here is CASSYQGGNEQFF. The CDR3 DNA sequence: TGTGCCAGCAGTTACCAGGGGGGCAATGAGCAGTTCTTC.

V is TRBV18 and J is TRBJ1-1; possible D gene TRBD1, 6 bases. V gave up 3 bases and J gave up 1 base, with 9 bases separating them. The CDR3 has 14 residues. CDR1 is KGHSH, CDR2 LQKENI, per germline. The CDR3 spells CASSPGTRNTEAFF. The CDR3 DNA sequence: TGTGCCAGCTCACCTGGGACAAGGAACACTGAAGCTTTCTTT. Filled out from reference TRBV18 and TRBJ1-1, the complete variable domain reads NAGVMQNPRHLVRRRGQEARLRCSPMKGHSHVYWYRQLPEEGLKFMVYLQKENIIDESGMPKERFSAEFPKEGPSILRIQQVVRGDSAAYFCASSPGTRNTEAFFGQGTRLTVV.

V and J are TRBV7-8 and TRBJ2-5; no clear D gene. Trimming pared 1 base from V and 3 bases from J, leaving 12 bases between. The CDR3 consists of 15 residues. Germline V gene lookup returns CDR1 SGHVS and CDR2 FQNEAQ. The CDR3 coding sequence is TGTGCCAGCAGCTTAGTTCTATCGGTGGAAGAGACCCAGTACTTC. Protein sequence: CASSLVLSVEETQYF.

The chain uses TRBV5-1 and TRBJ1-1; a weak D match, TRBD1 (5 bases). The CDR3 contains 12 residues. Per the germline V gene, CDR1 is SGHRS and CDR2 is YFSETQ. With 2 bases removed from V and 8 bases from J, the gap between germline ends came to 10 bases. This CDR3 is CASSFWGREAFF. As DNA, the CDR3 is TGCGCCAGCAGCTTCTGGGGGAGGGAAGCTTTCTTT.

The chain combines TRBV6-6 with TRBJ2-7; 8 bases are shared with TRBD2. Germline V lookup: CDR1 MNHNY, CDR2 SVGAGI (reference sequence). The CDR3 spans 15 residues. J was trimmed by 0 bases and V by 6 bases; bases with no gene match: 7. The DNA of the CDR3 is TGTGCCAGCAGCCTTAGCGGGATTGACTCCTACGAGCAGTACTTC. This encodes CASSLSGIDSYEQYF.

This chain uses TRBV7-2 with TRBJ2-7; D is uncertain. The CDR3 contains 15 residues. Germline V gene lookup returns CDR1 SGHTA and CDR2 FQGNSA. Trimming removed 2 bases at V and 3 bases at J, with 14 bases between. CDR3 coding DNA: TGTGCCAGCAGCTTACGCCAAGACTCGTTCTACGAGCAGTACTTC. Protein: CASSLRQDSFYEQYF. Variable domain in full (rest from reference TRBV7-2 and TRBJ2-7): GAGVSQSPSNKVTEKGKDVELRCDPISGHTALYWYRQSLGQGLEFLIYFQGNSAPDKSGLPSDRFSAERTGGSVSTLTIQRTQQEDSAVYLCASSLRQDSFYEQYFGPGTRLTVT.

The chain couples TRBV27 to TRBJ1-1; D is possibly TRBD1 (5 bases). V was pared by 2 bases and J by 7 bases, with 17 bases between. This CDR3 has 15 amino acids. Germline V lookup: CDR1 MNHEY, CDR2 SMNVEV (reference sequence). CDR3 sequence (DNA): TGTGCCAGCAGTTTAAGGCTTCCGCCGGACAATGAAGCTTTCTTT. Translation: CASSLRLPPDNEAFF.

V gene TRBV10-3 combines with J gene TRBJ1-2; no clear D gene. CDR3 length: 11 residues. Germline values: CDR1 ENHRY, CDR2 SYGVKD. The ends were cut back, 6 bases at V and 5 bases at J, with 7 bases in the middle. The DNA for the CDR3 is TGTGCCATCAGCAACTTGTATGGCTACACCTTC. This encodes CAISNLYGYTF.

The chain recombines TRBV9 with TRBJ1-2; possible D gene TRBD1, 5 bases. There are 15 residues in the CDR3. The germline V gene encodes CDR1 SGDLS and CDR2 YYNGEE. V lost 0 bases to trimming and J lost 8 bases, with 17 bases between them. CDR3 DNA sequence: TGTGCCAGCAGCGTAGGAACTGGCAGGGTATGCGGCTACACCTTC. Protein: CASSVGTGRVCGYTF.

J is TRBJ1-6 and V is TRBV18, with TRBD1 as a possible D gene (5 bases). V was clipped by 3 bases and J by 8 bases, with 17 bases between them. The CDR3 loop spans 16 amino acids. The germline CDR1 and CDR2 sequences are KGHSH and LQKENI. The CDR3 region is CASSPPRTSRDSPLHF. CDR3 coding DNA: TGTGCCAGCTCACCGCCTAGGACGAGCAGGGATTCACCCCTCCACTTT.

This clone has more than one count but fewer than ten. This chain joins TRBV6-6 and TRBJ1-4; TRBD1 is a possible D gene (5 bases). V lost 7 bases and J 4 bases, leaving 10 bases between the germline ends. The CDR3 has 13 amino acids. Germline V gene lookup returns CDR1 MNHNY and CDR2 SVGAGI (reference sequence). CDR3 in DNA: TGTGCCAGCAAGGAGCAGGGTAATGAAAAACTGTTTTTT. Protein product: CASKEQGNEKLFF.

This rearrangement joins TRBV9 to TRBJ2-7, with 11 bases matching TRBD2. V lost 0 bases and J lost 3; bases outside the gene matches: 5. Germline V CDR1 and CDR2: SGDLS, YYNGEE. The CDR3 is 16 residues long. The CDR3 reads CASSVGGLAEDYEQYF. Written as DNA, the CDR3 is TGTGCCAGCAGCGTAGGGGGACTAGCGGAGGACTACGAGCAGTACTTC.

The J gene is TRBJ1-1, the V gene TRBV11-3; D perhaps matches TRBD1 (5 bases). V lost 0 bases and J 8 bases, leaving 16 bases between the germline ends. CDR3 length: 15 residues. Germline V gene sequence: CDR1 SGHNT, CDR2 YENEEA. In nucleotides, the CDR3 is TGTGCCAGCAGCTTAGATGGGATTGAGCAGGGCGAAGCTTTCTTT. The encoded protein is CASSLDGIEQGEAFF.

This sequence joins TRBV6-5 and TRBJ1-2; 8 nucleotides agree with TRBD1. CDR1 MNHEY and CDR2 SVGAGI come from the germline V gene. CDR3 length: 15 residues. Trimming cost V 0 bases and J 0 bases; bases outside gene matches: 0. CDR3 in DNA: TGTGCCAGCAGTTACTCGGGACAGGCTAACTATGGCTACACCTTC. Translated: CASSYSGQANYGYTF.

The genes are TRBV7-9 and TRBJ1-6; D is perhaps TRBD1 (5 bases). The germline V gene has CDR1 SEHNR and CDR2 FQNEAQ (reference sequence). Trimming took 5 bases from V and 7 from J, leaving 18 bases between them. This CDR3 has 16 residues. CDR3 in DNA: TGTGCCAGCAGCCCTATATCCGCAGGGATGAATTCACCCCTCCACTTT. This encodes CASSPISAGMNSPLHF.

V gene TRBV25-1 combines with J gene TRBJ2-3, with a weak D call TRBD1 (6 bases). CDR3 size: 16 residues. Trimming cost V 2 bases and J 1 base, with 13 bases left between them. Germline V gene data show CDR1 as MGHDK and CDR2 as SYGVNS. The CDR3 nucleotides are TGTGCCAGCAGTGAAACCAGGGGACCCCGCACAGATACGCAGTATTTT. Its protein product is CASSETRGPRTDTQYF.

This chain links TRBV5-1 with TRBJ2-2, with 7 bases fitting TRBD1. Germline assignment: CDR1 SGHRS and CDR2 YFSETQ. With 0 bases clipped from V and 7 bases from J, the junction kept 9 bases outside the gene matches. The CDR3 totals 16 residues. This chain's CDR3 is CASSLAGQTVFGELFF. For the CDR3, the DNA is TGCGCCAGCAGCTTGGCGGGACAGACCGTTTTCGGGGAGCTGTTTTTT.

The gene calls are TRBV6-6 and TRBJ2-3, with D possibly TRBD2 on 5 matching bases. Trimming pared 0 bases from V and 0 bases from J, leaving 7 bases between. The CDR3 length is 15 residues. The germline gives CDR1 MNHNY, CDR2 SVGAGI (reference sequence). The CDR3: CASSYSGGSTDTQYF. CDR3 DNA sequence: TGTGCCAGCAGTTACTCAGGCGGGAGCACAGATACGCAGTATTTT.

This chain uses TRBV5-1 with TRBJ2-1; 8 bases line up with TRBD2. J was trimmed by 3 bases and V by 5 bases; bases with no gene match: 1. The CDR3 is 13 residues long. The germline CDR1 and CDR2 sequences are SGHRS and YFSETQ. The CDR3: CASSTSGYNEQFF. CDR3 nucleotide sequence: TGCGCCAGCAGTACTAGCGGCTACAATGAGCAGTTCTTC.

The V call is TRBV6-1, the J call TRBJ2-1; 12 bases align to TRBD2. The trim removed 2 bases at V and 0 bases at J, leaving 5 bases unmatched. From germline, CDR1 is MNHNS and CDR2 SASEGT. The CDR3 loop spans 18 amino acids. The chain's CDR3 is CASSERLAGESSYNEQFF. In nucleotides, the CDR3 is TGTGCCAGCAGTGAACGACTAGCGGGAGAGAGCTCCTACAATGAGCAGTTCTTC.

V is TRBV5-4 and J is TRBJ2-3; 8 positions match TRBD1. The CDR3 runs to 15 residues. CDR1 and CDR2 from the germline V gene are SGHNT and YYREEE (reference sequence). J lost 6 bases, V lost 4 bases, and 10 bases had no gene match. For the CDR3, the DNA is TGTGCCAGCAGCCACAAAGGACAGGGCCGGGATACGCAGTATTTT. Amino acids: CASSHKGQGRDTQYF.

The gene calls are TRBV5-4 and TRBJ2-5; tentatively, D is TRBD1 (6 bases). Per germline, CDR1 SGHNT and CDR2 YYREEE (reference sequence). The CDR3 length is 15 residues. The ends were cut back, 0 bases at V and 2 bases at J, with 11 bases in the middle. This chain's CDR3 is CASSLARGQQETQYF. The CDR3 bases are TGTGCCAGCAGCTTGGCGAGGGGACAACAAGAGACCCAGTACTTC.

This clone came up once. The chain combines TRBV11-2 with TRBJ1-1; TRBD1 matches at 7 bases. CDR1 SGHAT and CDR2 FQNNGV come from the germline V gene. CDR3 length: 15 amino acids. V shed 6 bases and J 3 bases; nucleotides not matched to a gene: 10. The CDR3 coding sequence is TGTGCCAGCAGGAGGGAACAGGGGTGGGACACTGAAGCTTTCTTT. Its translation is CASRREQGWDTEAFF.